This T cell receptor beta chain was identified in a study of cytomegalovirus exposure and HLA in healthy donors. Whole-study results and caveats: Confirmation in vitro established that a few CMV-associated chains were specific for CMV antigens. In an earlier analysis, in about 530 donors, most V segments appeared productive either ~87% or ~30% of the time. The listing of roughly 160 TCR beta chains classed them as cytomegalovirus-associated.

The ends lost 2 bases at V and 3 bases at J; junction bases unmatched: 6. The CDR3 extends over 15 amino acids. Germline assignment: CDR1 LGHNA and CDR2 YSLEER. This clone was seen a handful of times. The antigen is unknown. The PCR had 60 Vbeta and 13 Jbeta primers. TCRdb's table, derived via immunoSEQ multiplex PCR, lists solely in-frame clones and lacks some. The profile shows 160,000 or so clones, over 70% of them singletons. Sequences were obtained from PBMCs. The V gene is TRBV4-3, the J gene TRBJ2-5, with 7 positions matching TRBD2. The receptor was derived from a woman aged 45 to 65 in good health and CMV-seronegative. CDR3 bases: TGCGCCAGCAGCCAATTTGGGGGGGAGGAAGAGACCCAGTACTTC. Protein product: CASSQFGGEEETQYF.